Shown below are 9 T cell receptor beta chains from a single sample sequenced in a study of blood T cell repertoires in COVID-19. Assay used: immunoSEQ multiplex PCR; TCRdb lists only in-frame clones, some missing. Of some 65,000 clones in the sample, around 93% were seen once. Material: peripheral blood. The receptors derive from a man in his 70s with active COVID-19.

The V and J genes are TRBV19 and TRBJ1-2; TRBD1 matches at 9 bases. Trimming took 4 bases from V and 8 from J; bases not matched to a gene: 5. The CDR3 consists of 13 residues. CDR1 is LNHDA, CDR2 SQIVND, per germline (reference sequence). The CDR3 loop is CASSTRDRAGYTF. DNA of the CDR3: TGTGCCAGTAGTACCAGGGACAGGGCGGGCTACACCTTC.

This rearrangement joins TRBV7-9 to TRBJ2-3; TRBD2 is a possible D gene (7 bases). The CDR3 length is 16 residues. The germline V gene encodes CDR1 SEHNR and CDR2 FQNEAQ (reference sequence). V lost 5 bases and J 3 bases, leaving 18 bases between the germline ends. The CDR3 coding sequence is TGTGCCAGCAGCCCTCAAGGGGGGGGTCCGACAGATACGCAGTATTTT. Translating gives CASSPQGGGPTDTQYF.

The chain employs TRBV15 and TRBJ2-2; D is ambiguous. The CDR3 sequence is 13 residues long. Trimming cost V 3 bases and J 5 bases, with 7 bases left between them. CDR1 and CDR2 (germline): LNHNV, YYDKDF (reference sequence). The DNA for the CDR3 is TGTGCCACCAGCAGCTCTAGTACCGGGGAGCTGTTTTTT. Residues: CATSSSSTGELFF.

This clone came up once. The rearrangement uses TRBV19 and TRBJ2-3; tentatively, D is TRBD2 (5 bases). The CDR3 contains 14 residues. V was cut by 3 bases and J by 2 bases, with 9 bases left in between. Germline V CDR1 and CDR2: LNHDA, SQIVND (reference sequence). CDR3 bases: TGTGCCAGTAGTATTACCGGGAACACAGATACGCAGTATTTT. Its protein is CASSITGNTDTQYF.

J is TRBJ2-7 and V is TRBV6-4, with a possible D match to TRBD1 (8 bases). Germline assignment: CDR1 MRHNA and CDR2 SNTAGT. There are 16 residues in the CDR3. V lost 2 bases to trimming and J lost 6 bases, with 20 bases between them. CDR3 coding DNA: TGTGCCAGCAGTGACCAAACAGGGGGGGAATTCTCCGAGCAGTACGTC. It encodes CASSDQTGGEFSEQYV.

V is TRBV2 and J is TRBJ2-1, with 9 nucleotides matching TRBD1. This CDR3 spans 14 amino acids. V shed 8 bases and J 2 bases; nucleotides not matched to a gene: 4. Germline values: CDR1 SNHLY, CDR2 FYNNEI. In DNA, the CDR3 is TGTGCCAGCGAAGGACAGGGGACCTACAATGAGCAGTTCTTC. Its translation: CASEGQGTYNEQFF.

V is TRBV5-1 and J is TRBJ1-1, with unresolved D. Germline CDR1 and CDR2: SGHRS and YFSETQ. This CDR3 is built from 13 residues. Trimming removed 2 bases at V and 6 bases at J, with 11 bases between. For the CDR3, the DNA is TGCGCCAGCAGCTTCCAGTTTGATGCTGAAGCTTTCTTT. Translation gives CASSFQFDAEAFF. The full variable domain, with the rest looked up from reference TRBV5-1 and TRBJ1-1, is KAGVTQTPRYLIKTRGQQVTLSCSPISGHRSVSWYQQTPGQGLQFLFEYFSETQRNKGNFPGRFSGRQFSNSRSEMNVSTLELGDSALYLCASSFQFDAEAFFGQGTRLTVV.

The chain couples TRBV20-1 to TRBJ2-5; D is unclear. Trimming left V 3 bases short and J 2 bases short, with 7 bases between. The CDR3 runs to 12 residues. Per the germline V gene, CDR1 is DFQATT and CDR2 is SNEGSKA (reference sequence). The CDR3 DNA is TGCAGTGCTAGTTGGGCTCAAGAGACCCAGTACTTC. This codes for CSASWAQETQYF.

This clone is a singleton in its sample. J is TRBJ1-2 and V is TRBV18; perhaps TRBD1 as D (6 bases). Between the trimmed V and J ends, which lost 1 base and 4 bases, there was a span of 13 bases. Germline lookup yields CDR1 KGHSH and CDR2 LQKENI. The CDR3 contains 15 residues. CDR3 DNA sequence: TGTGCCAGCTCACCACGACAGGAGGTTAGCTATGGCTACACCTTC. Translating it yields CASSPRQEVSYGYTF.